This entry describes one TCR beta chain. The V end was cut by 7 bases, the J end by 9 bases, with 16 bases between. This CDR3 region has 13 residues. Profiling relied on immunoSEQ multiplex PCR, and the TCRdb table lists in-frame clones only, not all of them. The top ten clones hold 24% of a sample with around 31,000 clones, roughly 90% of them seen once. This record comes from a study of blood T cell repertoires in COVID-19. The sequence was obtained from a human donor with active COVID-19. The donor label of this sample is uncertain. Input material: peripheral blood. The rearrangement joins TRBV12-3 or TRBV12-4 to TRBJ2-1, with D possibly TRBD2 on 5 matching bases. In nucleotides, the CDR3 is TGTGCCAGCATCCCCAGCGGAGTGGGTGAGCAGTTCTTC. Translation gives CASIPSGVGEQFF.